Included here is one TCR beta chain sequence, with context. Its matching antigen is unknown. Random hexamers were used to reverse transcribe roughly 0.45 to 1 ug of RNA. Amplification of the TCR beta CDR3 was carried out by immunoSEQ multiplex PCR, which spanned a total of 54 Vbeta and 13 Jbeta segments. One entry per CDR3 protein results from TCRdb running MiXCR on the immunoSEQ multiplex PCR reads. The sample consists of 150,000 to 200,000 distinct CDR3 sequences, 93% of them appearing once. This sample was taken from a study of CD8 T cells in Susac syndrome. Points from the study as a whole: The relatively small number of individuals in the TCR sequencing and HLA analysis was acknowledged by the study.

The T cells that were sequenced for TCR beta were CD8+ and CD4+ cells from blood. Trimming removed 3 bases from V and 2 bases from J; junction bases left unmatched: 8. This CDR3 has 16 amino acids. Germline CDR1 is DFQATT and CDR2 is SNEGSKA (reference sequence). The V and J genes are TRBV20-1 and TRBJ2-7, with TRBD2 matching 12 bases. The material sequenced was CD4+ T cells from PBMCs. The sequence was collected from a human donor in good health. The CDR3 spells CSASKLAGGTTYEQYF. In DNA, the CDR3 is TGCAGTGCTAGTAAACTAGCGGGGGGCACGACCTACGAGCAGTACTTC.